The text below deals with one T cell receptor beta chain. These data are taken from a study of patients and donors after allogeneic stem cell transplantation. One entry per CDR3 protein, called by TCRdb with MiXCR from the RT-PCR reads. The table lists 900,000 to 1,000,000 distinct CDR3 sequences, 15% to 20% of them singletons. This CDR3 spans 15 amino acids. The V gene lost 6 bases and the J gene lost 2 bases, with 17 bases spanning the gap. Germline-derived CDR1 and CDR2 are DFQATT and SNEGSKA (reference sequence). The receptor was isolated from a human donor who was either an allogeneic HSCT recipient or a stem cell or donor lymphocyte infusion donor (not recorded which). It is not recorded whose cells these are; they may come from a transplant donor. Sequencing was carried out using blood, either unsorted or a sorted T cell fraction (not recorded which). The chain uses TRBV20-1 and TRBJ1-3; D remains ambiguous. This CDR3 reads CSAKKGEVPGNTIYF. Here the CDR3 DNA reads TGCAGTGCCAAGAAAGGAGAGGTTCCTGGAAACACCATATATTTT.